This is a list of T cell receptor beta chains from one sample in a study of cytomegalovirus exposure and HLA in healthy donors. The method was immunoSEQ multiplex PCR; TCRdb's version includes in-frame clones alone and lacks a portion of them. The table includes roughly 190,000 clones, over 75% detected once. The specimen sequenced was PBMCs. These receptors were taken from a female donor in good health and CMV-seronegative. Each CDR3 is given with its conserved first and last residue. Each record gives: clone size, V gene, J gene, D gene, CDR3 DNA, CDR3 protein. D genes are given only for firm matches. Clone size, where shown, is once, few, many, or a class for clones that have expanded.

.	TRBV7-3	TRBJ1-6	.	TGTGCCAGCAGCTTGCAGGGAAGGGCAAATTCACCCCTCCACTTT	CASSLQGRANSPLHF
.	TRBV27	TRBJ2-1	TRBD2	TGTGCCAGCAGACTGGTAGCGGGAGACTCGTACAATGAGCAGTTCTTC	CASRLVAGDSYNEQFF
.	TRBV5-1	TRBJ2-7	TRBD2	TGCGCCAGCAGCTTGGAAGGCGGGAGGATGTACTACGAGCAGTACTTC	CASSLEGGRMYYEQYF
few	TRBV20-1	TRBJ1-2	.	TGCAGTGCTTACAGCAGTGGAGGCTACACCTTC	CSAYSSGGYTF
once	TRBV2	TRBJ1-1	.	TGTGCCAGCACCCAGGTGGCTCCCCAAGCTTTCTTT	CASTQVAPQAFF
.	TRBV5-4	TRBJ2-7	.	TGTGCCAGCAGCCTGAGCGGGCAAGGCTCCTACGAGCAGTACTTC	CASSLSGQGSYEQYF
.	TRBV14	TRBJ1-2	.	TGTGCCAGCAGCCTCTCGCGGGAGACAGGCCCTTTTTATGGCTACACCTTC	CASSLSRETGPFYGYTF
.	TRBV6-5	TRBJ2-3	TRBD2	TGTGCCAGCAGTTACTCAGGGACTACTAGCACAGATACGCAGTATTTT	CASSYSGTTSTDTQYF
.	TRBV28	TRBJ1-2	.	TGTGCCAGCAGCTCTAGCTATGGCTACACCTTC	CASSSSYGYTF
.	TRBV18	TRBJ1-2	TRBD1	TGTGCCAGCTCACCCGATACAGGGGATGGCTACACCTTC	CASSPDTGDGYTF
.	TRBV4-3	TRBJ2-2	TRBD2	TGCGCCAGCAGCCAAGATCATGCTAGCGGGTTCCTGATCGGGGAGCTGTTTTTT	CASSQDHASGFLIGELFF
.	TRBV6-5	TRBJ2-5	TRBD2	TGTGCCAGCAGTTTCCGCCCGGGAGGGCCTTGGGAGACCCAGTACTTC	CASSFRPGGPWETQYF
few	TRBV5-1	TRBJ2-7	TRBD1	TGCGCCAGCAGCTTGGTGACAGGGGGCTCCTACGAGCAGTACTTC	CASSLVTGGSYEQYF
.	TRBV4-3	TRBJ2-2	.	TGCGCCAGCAGCCACATAGTAACGCGGGGGCCAAGGAACACCGGGGAGCTGTTTTTT	CASSHIVTRGPRNTGELFF
.	TRBV25-1	TRBJ1-4	TRBD1	TGTGCCAGCAGTGAATATCGGACAGGGTCGGGCGAAAAACTGTTTTTT	CASSEYRTGSGEKLFF
.	TRBV6-4	TRBJ1-5	.	TGTGCCAGCAGTGAGGACTACAATCAGCCCCAGCATTTT	CASSEDYNQPQHF
.	TRBV30	TRBJ2-3	TRBD1	TGTGCCTGCCGATGGGACAGGGTGGCAGATACGCAGTATTTT	CACRWDRVADTQYF
.	TRBV28	TRBJ2-7	TRBD1	TGTGCCAGCAGGTTACAGGGGATGACCTACGAGCAGTACTTC	CASRLQGMTYEQYF
.	TRBV28	TRBJ2-7	.	TGTGCCAGCAGTTATCCCACTACCTCCCGGCCCTACGAGCAGTACTTC	CASSYPTTSRPYEQYF
few	TRBV7-9	TRBJ2-7	.	TGTTCCAGCAGCTCGGGGGAGCAGTACTTC	CSSSSGEQYF
.	TRBV19	TRBJ1-2	TRBD1	TGTGCCAGTAGGGGAGACCGGGACAGGTTTAACTATGGCTACACCTTC	CASRGDRDRFNYGYTF
.	TRBV11-3	TRBJ2-7	TRBD1	TGTGCCAGCAGCTCTGACAGGGGTAGCGTCTACGAGCAGTACTTC	CASSSDRGSVYEQYF
.	TRBV7-3	TRBJ1-1	TRBD1	TGTGCCAGTAGACAGGGATTGAACACTGAAGCTTTCTTT	CASRQGLNTEAFF
.	TRBV15	TRBJ2-5	TRBD2	TGTGCCACCAGCCCTCGGGGACTATCGGAGACCCAGTACTTC	CATSPRGLSETQYF
once	TRBV7-8	TRBJ2-1	TRBD2	TGTGCCAGCACCGTGGGACGGGGGGCCTACAATGAGCAGTTCTTC	CASTVGRGAYNEQFF
.	TRBV28	TRBJ1-5	.	TGTGCCAGCAGGCCTCCAGGGGAGCCCCAGCATTTT	CASRPPGEPQHF
.	TRBV7-6	TRBJ1-5	.	TGTGCCAGCAGCTACGCACAACCAGGACAAACGCACCAGCATTTT	CASSYAQPGQTHQHF
.	TRBV5-1	TRBJ2-6	.	TGCGCCAGCAGCTTACCGGGCTCTGGGGCCAACGTCCTGACTTTC	CASSLPGSGANVLTF
.	TRBV7-2	TRBJ1-5	TRBD1	TGTGCCAGCAGCTCTGCCGGGACAGGGGGGCGGCAGCCCCAGCATTTT	CASSSAGTGGRQPQHF
.	TRBV19	TRBJ2-1	.	TGTGCCAGTAGTATAGATTACCAGGGGTACAATGAGCAGTTCTTC	CASSIDYQGYNEQFF
.	TRBV4-3	TRBJ1-3	.	TGCGCCAGCAGCCAAGGGTTACAGGGACTACCCGTAGGCTCTGGAAACACCATATATTTT	CASSQGLQGLPVGSGNTIYF
.	TRBV2	TRBJ2-4	.	TGTGCCAGCAGCACGGGTAGAGCCAAAAACATTCAGTACTTC	CASSTGRAKNIQYF
.	TRBV28	TRBJ2-7	TRBD1	TGTGCCAGCAGCTCCGGGACAGGTAGGCTTTACTACGAGCAGTACTTC	CASSSGTGRLYYEQYF
.	TRBV23-1	TRBJ2-7	.	TGCGCCAGCAGTCAATCTTGCTATGCGGAATGCGAGCAGTACTTC	CASSQSCYAECEQYF
.	TRBV5-4	TRBJ1-1	TRBD1	TGTGCCAGCAGCTTCGACAGGGGGTATGAAGCTTTCTTT	CASSFDRGYEAFF
.	TRBV29-1	TRBJ1-1	.	TGCAGCGTTGAACGTACAGTCATGAACACTGAAGCTTTCTTT	CSVERTVMNTEAFF
.	TRBV15	TRBJ2-1	.	TGTGCCACCAGCAGAGGGGGTAGACAGTTACCCTACAATGAGCAGTTCTTC	CATSRGGRQLPYNEQFF
.	TRBV5-1	TRBJ2-7	.	TGCGCCAGCAGCTTAGAGGGTTCCTACGAGCAGTACTTC	CASSLEGSYEQYF
.	TRBV7-2	TRBJ1-5	.	TGTGCCAGCAGCTTAGTATTACAGTTAAATCAGCCCCAGCATTTT	CASSLVLQLNQPQHF
.	TRBV5-4	TRBJ1-6	.	TGTGCCAGCAGCTTGAACAGGGAGAATTCACCCCTCCACTTT	CASSLNRENSPLHF
.	TRBV6-5	TRBJ1-2	.	TGTGCCAGCAGTTACGAGCAGGGAGGGTATGGCTACACCTTC	CASSYEQGGYGYTF
.	TRBV16	TRBJ1-5	.	TGTGCCAGCAGCCAATCGGGGCAGGTTGCCCAGCATTTT	CASSQSGQVAQHF
.	TRBV6-1	TRBJ1-6	.	TGTGCCAGCAGAGGGGGACAATATAATTCACCCCTCCACTTT	CASRGGQYNSPLHF